The rows below give T cell receptor beta chains drawn from one sample of a study of blood T cell repertoires in COVID-19. Some clones are missing from TCRdb's copy, which holds only in-frame ones; the method was immunoSEQ multiplex PCR. This table holds around 390,000 clones, about 87% found once. Sample: PBMCs or T cells enriched from blood (not recorded which). These TCRs come from a woman aged 45 to 65 who had recovered from COVID-19. Both conserved end residues are trimmed from each CDR3. A D gene is named only where the DNA matches it firmly.

D,V,J,CDR3
NA,TRBV7-2,TRBJ2-5,ASRLPGGEETQY
NA,TRBV18,TRBJ1-3,ASSHSTGSSGNTIY
TRBD1,TRBV2,TRBJ1-1,ASSGTGTENTEAF
TRBD1,TRBV28,TRBJ1-1,ASRRTGGGTEAF
TRBD1,TRBV19,TRBJ2-7,ASSIPGQGTYEQY
TRBD2,TRBV9,TRBJ2-5,ASSPGTSGETQY
NA,TRBV25-1,TRBJ1-1,ASSDPMNTEAF
NA,TRBV6-4,TRBJ1-5,ASSDSIGGPQH
TRBD1,TRBV30,TRBJ1-4,AWTDRVGEKLF
TRBD1,TRBV5-8,TRBJ2-5,ASSYGQGQETQY
TRBD2,TRBV9,TRBJ2-3,ASSSLGTSGGTDTQY
NA,TRBV9,TRBJ1-6,ASSVGTENSPLH
TRBD1,TRBV6-5,TRBJ1-5,ASSQGANQPQH
NA,TRBV19,TRBJ1-2,ASSTLQGQNYGYT
TRBD1,TRBV27,TRBJ1-2,ASRPGQGVGGYT
NA,TRBV19,TRBJ2-3,ATRDSGPSTDTQY
TRBD1,TRBV27,TRBJ1-6,ASSPGQKHSPLH
NA,TRBV3-1/TRBV3-2,TRBJ1-2,ASSQGDYGYT
NA,TRBV19,TRBJ2-7,ASSPRSATEQY
NA,TRBV4-3,TRBJ1-5,ASSQDSGEGQPQH
TRBD1,TRBV5-1,TRBJ1-1,ASSIYSGTGTEAF
TRBD2,TRBV7-2,TRBJ2-5,ASSPGLAQETQY
NA,TRBV11-1,TRBJ1-2,ASSLPGLYGYT
NA,TRBV19,TRBJ2-5,ASKRTGIVETQY
NA,TRBV28,TRBJ2-2,ASSSPPGGLNTGELF
NA,TRBV19,TRBJ2-7,ASSMSQAGRSEQY
NA,TRBV19,TRBJ1-3,ASTAGNTIY
NA,TRBV14,TRBJ2-4,ASSQDTFAGTKNIQY
NA,TRBV27,TRBJ2-7,ASSLTASAGYEQY
TRBD2,TRBV19,TRBJ2-7,ASSIRGGRGAEQY
TRBD2,TRBV30,TRBJ2-3,AWSLGVAGGNLDTQY
NA,TRBV7-2,TRBJ1-6,ASSLGTLGSSYNSPLH
TRBD2,TRBV29-1,TRBJ2-7,SVASGGLYEQY
NA,TRBV7-6,TRBJ1-4,ASSPSLGLNEKLF
TRBD1,TRBV28,TRBJ1-4,ASSISRGVANEKLF
TRBD1,TRBV6-5,TRBJ1-2,ASRQGSRGYT
NA,TRBV6-5,TRBJ1-1,ASSYSPGGMNTEAF
TRBD2,TRBV15,TRBJ2-2,ATSHLAGPGELF
NA,TRBV19,TRBJ2-3,ASSQGGQLADTQY
NA,TRBV30,TRBJ2-1,AWSAGGLPDFVEQF
NA,TRBV5-4,TRBJ1-2,ASSPEAGIYGYT
TRBD1,TRBV4-1,TRBJ1-2,ASSGQGHYGYT
NA,TRBV4-1,TRBJ1-5,ASSQAPTGSQPQH
NA,TRBV12-3/TRBV12-4,TRBJ1-1,ASSATVNTEAF
NA,TRBV3-1/TRBV3-2,TRBJ1-5,ASSPTRDRSGAQH
TRBD1,TRBV27,TRBJ1-2,ASSAGDRGDYGYT
TRBD1,TRBV5-8,TRBJ1-1,ASSPWTGETEAF